Each of the 7 T cell receptor beta chains below was sequenced from the same sample in a study of blood T cell repertoires in COVID-19. TCRdb's table, derived via immunoSEQ multiplex PCR, lists solely in-frame clones and lacks some. The sample yields under 300,000 clones, 86% seen once. The sequencing input was peripheral blood. These receptors were taken from a woman in her sixties or seventies with COVID-19, enrolled during active disease.

The chain is built from TRBV19 and TRBJ2-7, with 8 bases aligning to TRBD1. J gave up 5 bases and V 8 bases, and 5 bases lay outside the gene matches. The germline gives CDR1 LNHDA, CDR2 SQIVND (reference sequence). The CDR3 length is 12 residues. The CDR3 sequence is CASGDRLDEQYF. The CDR3 DNA is TGTGCCAGTGGGGACAGGTTGGACGAGCAGTACTTC.

The chain combines TRBV7-6 with TRBJ2-3; 9 bases match TRBD1. Looked up from germline, CDR1 is SGHVS and CDR2 is FNYEAQ. After removal of 1 base from V and 6 bases from J, the junction contained 5 bases not matched to a gene. This CDR3 has 15 residues. CDR3 DNA sequence: TGTGCCAGCAGCTTAGGGGGGACAGGGACGGATACGCAGTATTTT. This sequence encodes CASSLGGTGTDTQYF. Complete variable domain (other parts from reference TRBV7-6 and TRBJ2-3): GAGVSQSPRYKVTKRGQDVALRCDPISGHVSLYWYRQALGQGPEFLTYFNYEAQQDKSGLPNDRFSAERPEGSISTLTIQRTEQRDSAMYRCASSLGGTGTDTQYFGPGTRLTVL.

J is TRBJ2-7 and V is TRBV5-4; D perhaps matches TRBD1 (5 bases). V lost 4 bases, J lost 4 bases, and 24 bases lay in between. Germline V gives CDR1 SGHNT, CDR2 YYREEE (reference sequence). The CDR3 covers 17 residues. CDR3 amino acids: CASSGGAPGLENYEQYF. The CDR3 coding sequence is TGTGCCAGCAGCGGTGGAGCTCCAGGGTTAGAAAATTACGAGCAGTACTTC.

This clone has a handful of counts. The V call is TRBV5-1, the J call TRBJ1-3; 9 nucleotides agree with TRBD1. Germline V gives CDR1 SGHRS, CDR2 YFSETQ. With V trimmed by 3 bases and J by 2 bases, 6 bases remained unmatched. This CDR3 has 16 amino acids. As DNA, the CDR3 is TGCGCCAGCAGCTCCTGGACAGGGGATGCTGGAAACACCATATATTTT. Protein product: CASSSWTGDAGNTIYF. Full variable domain (remainder filled in from reference TRBV5-1 and TRBJ1-3): KAGVTQTPRYLIKTRGQQVTLSCSPISGHRSVSWYQQTPGQGLQFLFEYFSETQRNKGNFPGRFSGRQFSNSRSEMNVSTLELGDSALYLCASSSWTGDAGNTIYFGEGSWLTVV.

The chain links TRBV25-1 to TRBJ1-3, with D hard to call. The CDR3 consists of 15 residues. V lost 2 bases and J 8 bases, leaving 16 bases between the germline ends. CDR1 MGHDK and CDR2 SYGVNS come from the germline V gene. The CDR3 nucleotides read TGTGCCAGCAGTGAACCTAGAACGAGTCCGCACACCATATATTTT. As protein: CASSEPRTSPHTIYF.

This chain uses TRBV11-2 with TRBJ2-7; weak D call: TRBD2 (6 bases). V lost 2 bases and J lost 4, with 12 bases in between. The CDR3 sequence is 14 residues long. CDR1 and CDR2 (germline): SGHAT, FQNNGV. CDR3 DNA sequence: TGTGCCAGCAGCTTATCCGGGACTGTATACGAGCAGTACTTC. Amino acid sequence: CASSLSGTVYEQYF. The entire variable domain, with the rest obtained from reference TRBV11-2 and TRBJ2-7, is as follows: EAGVAQSPRYKIIEKRQSVAFWCNPISGHATLYWYQQILGQGPKLLIQFQNNGVVDDSQLPKDRFSAERLKGVDSTLKIQPAKLEDSAVYLCASSLSGTVYEQYFGPGTRLTVT.

This chain links TRBV14 with TRBJ1-2; 8 bases are a match to TRBD1. The germline gives CDR1 SGHDN, CDR2 FVKESK. The CDR3 runs to 13 residues. J gave up 8 bases and V 4 bases, and 6 bases lay outside the gene matches. The CDR3 DNA is TGTGCCAGCAGCCCCGGACAGGGCTGGGGCTACACCTTC. Its translation is CASSPGQGWGYTF.